This T cell receptor beta chain came from a study of blood T cells in healthy people across ages. On this clonotype: Its target is unknown.

The use of a sample-barcoded 5' primer and a J-beta primer mix characterized a second PCR of roughly 6 to 11 cycles. TCRdb ran MiXCR on the 5' RACE reads and lists one entry per CDR3 protein. The sample holds about 570,000 distinct CDR3 sequences, 27% seen once. Total RNA amounts of at least 5 micrograms were extracted per sample. Study observations and caveats: A strong correlation was found between TCR beta diversity and the percentage of naive T cells. Long-lived donors exceeded aged donors in naive CD4+ cells and diversity.

Germline V gene data show CDR1 as SNHLY and CDR2 as FYNNEI. The CDR3 sequence is 13 residues long. Germline trimming cut 8 bases from V and 5 bases from J; bases unmatched to any gene: 8. The V and J genes are TRBV2 and TRBJ1-2; 7 nucleotides match TRBD1. The TCR originated in a woman in her sixties or seventies in good health. Sequenced material: blood. The CDR3 protein is CASVMAGGYGYTF. The CDR3 DNA is TGTGCCAGCGTGATGGCAGGGGGATATGGCTACACCTTC.